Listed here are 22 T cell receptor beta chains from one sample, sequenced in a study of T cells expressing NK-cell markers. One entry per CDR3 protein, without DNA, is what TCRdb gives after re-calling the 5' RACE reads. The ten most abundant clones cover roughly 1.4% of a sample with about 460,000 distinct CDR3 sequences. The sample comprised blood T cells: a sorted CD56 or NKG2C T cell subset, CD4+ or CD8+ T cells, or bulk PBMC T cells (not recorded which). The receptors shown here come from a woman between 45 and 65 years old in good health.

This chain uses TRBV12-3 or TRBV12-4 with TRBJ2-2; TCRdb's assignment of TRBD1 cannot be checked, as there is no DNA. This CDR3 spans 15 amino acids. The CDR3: CASSLSGDPNGELFF.

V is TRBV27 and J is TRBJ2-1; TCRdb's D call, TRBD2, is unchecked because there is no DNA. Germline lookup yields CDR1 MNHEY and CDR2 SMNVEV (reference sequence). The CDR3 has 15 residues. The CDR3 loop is CASRGLAGGNNEQFF.

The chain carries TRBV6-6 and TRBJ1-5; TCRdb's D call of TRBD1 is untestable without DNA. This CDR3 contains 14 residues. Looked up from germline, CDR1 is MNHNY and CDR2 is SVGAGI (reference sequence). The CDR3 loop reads CASSAAGGDQPQHF.

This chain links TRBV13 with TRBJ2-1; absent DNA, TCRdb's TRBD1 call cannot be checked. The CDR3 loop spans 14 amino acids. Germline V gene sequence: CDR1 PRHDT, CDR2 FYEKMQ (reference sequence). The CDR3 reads CASSSGNAWGEQFF.

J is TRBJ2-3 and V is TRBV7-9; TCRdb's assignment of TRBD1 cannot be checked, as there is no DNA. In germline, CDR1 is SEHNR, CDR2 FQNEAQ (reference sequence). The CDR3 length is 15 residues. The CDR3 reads CASSGYRTSTDTQYF.

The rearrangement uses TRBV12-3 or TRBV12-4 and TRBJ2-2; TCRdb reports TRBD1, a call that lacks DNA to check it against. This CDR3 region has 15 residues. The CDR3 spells CASSSNRGSTGELFF.

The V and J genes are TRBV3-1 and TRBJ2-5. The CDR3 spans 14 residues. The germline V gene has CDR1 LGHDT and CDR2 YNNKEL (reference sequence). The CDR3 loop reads CASSQGDGLGTQYF.

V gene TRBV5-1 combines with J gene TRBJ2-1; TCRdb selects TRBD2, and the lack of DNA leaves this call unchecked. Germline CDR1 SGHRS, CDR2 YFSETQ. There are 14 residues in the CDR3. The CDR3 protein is CATTGEGSYNEQFF.

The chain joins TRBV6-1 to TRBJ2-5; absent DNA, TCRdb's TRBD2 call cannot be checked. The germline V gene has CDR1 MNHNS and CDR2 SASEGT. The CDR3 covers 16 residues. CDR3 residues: CASSRLAGGKGETQYF.

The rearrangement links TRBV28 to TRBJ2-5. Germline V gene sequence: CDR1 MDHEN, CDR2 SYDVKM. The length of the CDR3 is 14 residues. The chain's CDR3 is CASSNQAMQETQYF.

The CDR3 region is CASSQASLRGQETQYF. This chain links TRBV4-2 with TRBJ2-5; the D call from TCRdb, TRBD1, cannot be confirmed without DNA. Germline values: CDR1 LGHNA, CDR2 YNFKEQ. The CDR3 runs to 16 residues.

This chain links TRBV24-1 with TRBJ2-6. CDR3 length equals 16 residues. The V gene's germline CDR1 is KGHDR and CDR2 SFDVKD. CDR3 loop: CATSDPSRAGANVLTF.

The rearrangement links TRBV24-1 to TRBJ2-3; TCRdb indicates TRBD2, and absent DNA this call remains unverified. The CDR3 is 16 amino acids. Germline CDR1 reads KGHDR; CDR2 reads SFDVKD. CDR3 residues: CATSALLADDTDTQYF.

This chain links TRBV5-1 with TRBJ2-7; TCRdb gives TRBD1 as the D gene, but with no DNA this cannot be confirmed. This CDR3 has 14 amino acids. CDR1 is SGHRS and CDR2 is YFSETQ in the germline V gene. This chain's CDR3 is CASSWNRGQYEQYF.

CDR3: CASSPGLAGTKNIQYF. The V gene is TRBV19, the J gene TRBJ2-4; with no DNA, the TCRdb D assignment of TRBD2 cannot be verified. Per germline, CDR1 LNHDA and CDR2 SQIVND (reference sequence). The CDR3 extends over 16 amino acids.

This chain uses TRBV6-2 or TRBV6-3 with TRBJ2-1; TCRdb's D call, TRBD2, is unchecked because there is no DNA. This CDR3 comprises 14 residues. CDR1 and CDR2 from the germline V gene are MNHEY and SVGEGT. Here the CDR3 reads CASSYELWRAEQFF.

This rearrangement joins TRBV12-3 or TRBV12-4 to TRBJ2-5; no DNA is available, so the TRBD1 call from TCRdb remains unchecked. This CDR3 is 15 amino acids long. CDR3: CASSPQTGIQETQYF.

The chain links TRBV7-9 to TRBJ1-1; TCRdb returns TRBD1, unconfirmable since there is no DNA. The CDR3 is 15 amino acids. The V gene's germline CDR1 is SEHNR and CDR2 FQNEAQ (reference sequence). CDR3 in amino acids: CASSSDGTPHREAFF.

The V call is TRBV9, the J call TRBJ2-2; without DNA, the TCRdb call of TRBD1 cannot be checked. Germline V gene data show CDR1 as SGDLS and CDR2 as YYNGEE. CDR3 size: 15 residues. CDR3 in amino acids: CASSITVQGTGELFF.

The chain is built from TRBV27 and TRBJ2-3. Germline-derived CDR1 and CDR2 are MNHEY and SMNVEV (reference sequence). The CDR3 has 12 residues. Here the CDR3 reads CASRTSGDTQYF.

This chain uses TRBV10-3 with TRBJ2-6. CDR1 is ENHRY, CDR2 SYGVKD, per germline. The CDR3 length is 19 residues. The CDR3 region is CAISESMASQSSGANVLTF.

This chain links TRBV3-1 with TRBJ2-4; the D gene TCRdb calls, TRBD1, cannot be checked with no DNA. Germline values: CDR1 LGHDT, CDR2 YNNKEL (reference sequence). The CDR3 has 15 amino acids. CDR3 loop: CASSQPRRAKNIQYF. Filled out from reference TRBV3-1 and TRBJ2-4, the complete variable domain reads DTAVSQTPKYLVTQMGNDKSIKCEQNLGHDTMYWYKQDSKKFLKIMFSYNNKELIINETVPNRFSPKSPDKAHLNLHINSLELGDSAVYFCASSQPRRAKNIQYFGAGTRLSVL.